The 21 T cell receptor beta chains below come from one sample, sequenced in a study of blood T cell repertoires in COVID-19. Produced via immunoSEQ multiplex PCR; TCRdb's table is partial and in-frame only. The sample yields 180,000 or so clones, 85% seen once. The sequencing input was peripheral blood. The receptors were gathered from a person aged 65 to 85 with COVID-19, enrolled during active disease.

J is TRBJ1-6 and V is TRBV6-2 or TRBV6-3; 7 bases agree with TRBD1. The germline V gene has CDR1 MNHEY and CDR2 SVGEGT. Trimming removed 4 bases from V and 10 bases from J; junction bases left unmatched: 7. The CDR3 is 14 residues long. In DNA form, the CDR3 reads TGTGCCAGCAGTTTCCGAGGGGGCGGATCACCCCTCCACTTT. Its translation is CASSFRGGGSPLHF.

The genes are TRBV6-5 and TRBJ1-2; 12 positions match TRBD1. Germline V gene lookup returns CDR1 MNHEY and CDR2 SVGAGI. The CDR3 runs to 16 residues. Trimming at V came to 4 bases and at J to 4 bases, leaving 7 bases not matched to a gene. The CDR3 sequence: CASSLTGTGGIYGYTF. The CDR3 nucleotides read TGTGCCAGCAGTTTGACCGGGACAGGGGGCATCTATGGCTACACCTTC.

The CDR3 DNA reads TGTGCCAGCAGCCAAGAACACAGGGTGGATAATTCACCCCTCCACTTT. Its translation is CASSQEHRVDNSPLHF. The V gene is TRBV4-2, the J gene TRBJ1-6; weak D call: TRBD1 (6 bases). The CDR3 covers 16 residues. Trimming stripped 0 bases from V and 5 bases from J, with 11 bases between. Germline V gives CDR1 LGHNA, CDR2 YNFKEQ.

As regards this clone: The sample has other DNA sequences that encode this CDR3 too. V and J are TRBV5-1 and TRBJ2-3, with 8 bases that match TRBD1. This CDR3 is 15 amino acids long. Germline CDR1 SGHRS, CDR2 YFSETQ. Trimming at V came to 4 bases and at J to 1 base, leaving 5 bases not matched to a gene. CDR3 in amino acids: CASSPLTGGTDTQYF. CDR3 sequence (DNA): TGCGCCAGCAGCCCGCTGACAGGGGGCACAGATACGCAGTATTTT. The full variable domain, its missing parts supplied by reference TRBV5-1 and TRBJ2-3, is KAGVTQTPRYLIKTRGQQVTLSCSPISGHRSVSWYQQTPGQGLQFLFEYFSETQRNKGNFPGRFSGRQFSNSRSEMNVSTLELGDSALYLCASSPLTGGTDTQYFGPGTRLTVL.

This sequence joins TRBV4-1 and TRBJ2-1, with D perhaps matching TRBD2 (5 bases). The CDR3 covers 19 residues. Germline-derived CDR1 and CDR2 are MGHRA and YSYEKL. V was clipped by 1 base and J by 0 bases, with 19 bases between them. The CDR3 here is CASSQVDSRSGSSYNEQFF. In nucleotides, the CDR3 is TGCGCCAGCAGCCAAGTGGACTCCCGTTCGGGAAGCTCCTACAATGAGCAGTTCTTC.

The gene calls are TRBV4-1 and TRBJ1-2; D not resolved. V lost 1 base, J lost 8 bases, and 14 bases lay in between. This CDR3 comprises 14 residues. The germline V gene encodes CDR1 MGHRA and CDR2 YSYEKL. DNA for the CDR3: TGCGCCAGCAGCCAAGGGGCCGGCATCATGGGCTACACCTTC. As protein: CASSQGAGIMGYTF.

The chain employs TRBV30 and TRBJ1-3; no clear D. Trimming cost V 0 bases and J 9 bases, with 15 bases left between them. Looked up from germline, CDR1 is GTSNPN and CDR2 is SVGIG (reference sequence). CDR3 length: 14 residues. DNA for the CDR3: TGTGCCTGGAGTGTAGCGGCCTTTGAAATCACCATATATTTT. This encodes CAWSVAAFEITIYF. Full variable domain (remainder filled in from reference TRBV30 and TRBJ1-3): SQTIHQWPATLVQPVGSPLSLECTVEGTSNPNLYWYRQAAGRGLQLLFYSVGIGQISSEVPQNLSASRPQDRQFILSSKKLLLSDSGFYLCAWSVAAFEITIYFGEGSWLTVV.

The chain uses TRBV19 and TRBJ1-4; 8 bases align to TRBD1. This CDR3 has 16 residues. The ends lost 5 bases at V and 6 bases at J; junction bases unmatched: 11. Per germline, CDR1 LNHDA and CDR2 SQIVND (reference sequence). This CDR3 reads CASSARDRTPDEKLFF. CDR3 DNA: TGTGCCAGTAGTGCCCGGGACAGGACCCCGGATGAAAAACTGTTTTTT. The full variable domain, in which reference TRBV19 and TRBJ1-4 provide the parts outside the CDR3, is DGGITQSPKYLFRKEGQNVTLSCEQNLNHDAMYWYRQDPGQGLRLIYYSQIVNDFQKGDIAEGYSVSREKKESFPLTVTSAQKNPTAFYLCASSARDRTPDEKLFFGSGTQLSVL.

The V and J genes are TRBV10-2 and TRBJ1-1; D is perhaps TRBD1 (6 bases). V lost 3 bases and J lost 4, with 12 bases in between. The germline V gene has CDR1 WSHSY and CDR2 SAAADI. The CDR3 consists of 14 residues. DNA of the CDR3: TGCGCCAGCAGTGATGGGAGGGGGGGCACTGAAGCTTTCTTT. Protein sequence: CASSDGRGGTEAFF.

V gene TRBV19 combines with J gene TRBJ1-4, with D perhaps TRBD1 (6 bases). V gave up 6 bases and J gave up 4 bases, with 15 bases separating them. Germline V gives CDR1 LNHDA, CDR2 SQIVND (reference sequence). The length of the CDR3 is 15 residues. CDR3 sequence: CASSNPTGVNEKLFF. As DNA, the CDR3 is TGTGCCAGTAGCAATCCGACAGGCGTTAATGAAAAACTGTTTTTT.

This clone was observed once. The chain couples TRBV7-2 to TRBJ2-5, with TRBD1 matching over 8 bases. This CDR3 comprises 16 residues. The germline V gene has CDR1 SGHTA and CDR2 FQGNSA. V dropped 5 bases and J dropped 5; count of bases not matched to a gene: 13. CDR3 sequence (DNA): TGTGCCAGCAGCCTCACTTTGACAGGGGTACGGGAGACCCAGTACTTC. As protein: CASSLTLTGVRETQYF. Based on the CDR3 plus reference TRBV7-2 and TRBJ2-5, the full variable domain is GAGVSQSPSNKVTEKGKDVELRCDPISGHTALYWYRQSLGQGLEFLIYFQGNSAPDKSGLPSDRFSAERTGGSVSTLTIQRTQQEDSAVYLCASSLTLTGVRETQYFGPGTRLLVL.

This CDR3 reads CATGESRTDYGYTF. DNA of the CDR3: TGTGCCACTGGAGAGTCCAGAACCGATTATGGCTACACCTTC. This rearrangement joins TRBV24-1 to TRBJ1-2; D is unresolved. Per germline, CDR1 KGHDR and CDR2 SFDVKD. The CDR3 contains 14 residues. Trimming removed 10 bases from V and 5 bases from J, with 19 bases in between.

The chain has TRBV28 and TRBJ2-5, with 7 bases identical to TRBD1. Unmatched junction bases numbered 8, after V lost 6 bases and J lost 1 base. The CDR3 consists of 15 residues. Per germline, CDR1 MDHEN and CDR2 SYDVKM. CDR3 region: CASSSGGKFQETQYF. In DNA form, the CDR3 reads TGTGCCAGCAGCTCAGGGGGAAAGTTCCAAGAGACCCAGTACTTC.

This clone occurred once. The chain has TRBV18 and TRBJ1-1, with unresolved D. Germline V CDR1 and CDR2: KGHSH, LQKENI. V was cut by 0 bases and J by 5 bases, with 13 bases left in between. The CDR3 is made up of 15 amino acids. The CDR3 region is CASSPPGSEVTEAFF. Here the CDR3 DNA reads TGTGCCAGCTCACCACCGGGATCGGAGGTGACTGAAGCTTTCTTT.

The chain couples TRBV6-1 to TRBJ2-7; 7 nucleotides match TRBD2. The CDR3 contains 12 residues. Germline CDR1 MNHNS, CDR2 SASEGT. V shed 2 bases, J shed 6 bases, and the junction held 1 base outside the gene matches. CDR3 in amino acids: CASSEIAGEQYF. The CDR3 nucleotides read TGTGCCAGCAGTGAAATAGCGGGCGAGCAGTACTTC.

The sample holds many counts of this clone. The rearrangement joins TRBV9 to TRBJ1-5; 9 bases map to TRBD1. The ends lost 4 bases at V and 7 bases at J; junction bases unmatched: 9. Looked up from germline, CDR1 is SGDLS and CDR2 is YYNGEE. The CDR3 spans 15 residues. CDR3 residues: CASSPGDREGQPQHF. The CDR3 nucleotides read TGTGCCAGCAGCCCGGGGGACAGGGAGGGACAGCCCCAGCATTTT. The full variable domain, with the rest looked up from reference TRBV9 and TRBJ1-5, is DSGVTQTPKHLITATGQRVTLRCSPRSGDLSVYWYQQSLDQGLQFLIQYYNGEERAKGNILERFSAQQFPDLHSELNLSSLELGDSALYFCASSPGDREGQPQHFGDGTRLSIL.

A note on this clone: One end of the junction fails to match germline, which may point to a read error. CDR3 in amino acids: CASSSRLGLGEF. CDR3 coding DNA: TGTGCCAGCAGCTCCAGACTAGGACTGGGCGAATTC. This sequence joins TRBV7-2 and TRBJ2-7; TRBD2 might be the D (6 bases). Germline values: CDR1 SGHTA, CDR2 FQGNSA. The CDR3 has 12 residues.

The chain recombines TRBV7-3 with TRBJ2-1; 11 bases map to TRBD2. CDR3 length: 16 residues. Germline values: CDR1 SGHTA, CDR2 FQGTGA. V was clipped by 1 base and J by 7 bases; unmatched bases: 6. The CDR3 DNA follows: TGTGCCAGCAGCTTAAGGCCTAGCGGGAGGCTGAATGAGCAGTTCTTC. Translated, it gives CASSLRPSGRLNEQFF.

Here the CDR3 reads CATEGTGMKTQYF. As DNA, the CDR3 is TGTGCCACCGAAGGGACAGGGATGAAGACCCAGTACTTC. The rearrangement uses TRBV6-5 and TRBJ2-5; 9 nucleotides agree with TRBD1. Germline V CDR1 and CDR2: MNHEY, SVGAGI. The CDR3 consists of 13 residues. Germline trimming cut 10 bases from V and 6 bases from J; bases unmatched to any gene: 9.

The chain uses TRBV3-1 (or the pseudogene TRBV3-2) and TRBJ2-7, with TRBD2 matching 8 bases. The CDR3 consists of 14 residues. The germline gives CDR1 LGHDT, CDR2 YNNKEL (reference sequence). V lost 3 bases and J lost 3; bases outside the gene matches: 4. DNA of the CDR3: TGTGCCAGCAGCCACGTCGGGAGGGGCTACGAGCAGTACTTC. Protein product: CASSHVGRGYEQYF.

The J gene is TRBJ2-1, the V gene TRBV4-3; 9 bases map to TRBD2. Germline loops: CDR1 LGHNA, CDR2 YSLEER. This CDR3 contains 15 residues. The V gene end was trimmed by 0 bases and the J gene end by 6 bases; junction bases not matched to a gene: 3. CDR3 loop: CASSQEAGGGNEQFF. In DNA form, the CDR3 reads TGCGCCAGCAGCCAAGAGGCGGGAGGGGGCAATGAGCAGTTCTTC.